A single sample gave rise to the 2 T cell receptor beta chains below, sequenced in a study of OX40 agonist ivuxolimab in advanced cancers. Generated by immunoSEQ multiplex PCR, the TCRdb table keeps only in-frame clones and is missing some. The table lists roughly 61,000 clones, over 75% of them singletons. The specimen comprised CD4+ or CD8+ T cells sorted from blood, sampled in a trial of the OX40 agonist ivuxolimab. Receptor source: an adult with an advanced solid tumor such as melanoma, head and neck, liver or kidney cancer.

Only one count was recorded for this clone. This chain uses TRBV19 with TRBJ2-4; tentative D call: TRBD2 (6 bases). V dropped 1 base and J dropped 1 base, with 17 bases sitting between them. This CDR3 has 18 residues. The germline CDR1 and CDR2 sequences are LNHDA and SQIVND (reference sequence). The chain's CDR3 is CASSIGGLRRLAKNIQYF. In DNA, the CDR3 is TGTGCCAGTAGTATAGGGGGACTCCGAAGGTTGGCCAAAAACATTCAGTACTTC.

This chain joins TRBV7-2 and TRBJ2-2; TRBD1 or TRBD2 may be the D gene (6 bases each). Germline assignment: CDR1 SGHTA and CDR2 FQGNSA. The V gene lost 0 bases and the J gene lost 6 bases, with 14 bases spanning the gap. The CDR3 is 16 amino acids. The CDR3 region has the DNA TGTGCCAGCAGCTTAGCGCTGGGGGGCGCTTCCGGGGAGCTGTTTTTT. Protein: CASSLALGGASGELFF.